This TCR beta chain was recorded in a study of molecular identifiers for immune sequencing clone quantification. About the study: In replicates, RNA from roughly 18,000 or 92,000 naive CD8 cells was split five ways, four sequenced.

There are a few counts of this clonotype. Its antigen is still unknown. Study findings and constraints: Clones that exceeded 20 RNA copies held over 99% of effector molecules, yet under 1% in naive cells.

TCRdb re-called the PCR reads with MiXCR, one entry per CDR3 protein. Of a few hundred thousand distinct CDR3 sequences in the sample, about 22% were seen once. This CDR3 has 14 residues. Trimming removed 2 bases from V and 3 bases from J; junction bases left unmatched: 5. Germline lookup yields CDR1 GTSNPN and CDR2 SVGIG (reference sequence). The sample comprised naive CD8+ T cells from blood, with Jurkat cell RNA spiked in. The subset was: FACS-sorted CD8+CD4-CCR7+CD45RA+ naive T cells. The chain is built from TRBV30 and TRBJ2-3, with 7 bases lining up with TRBD1. The origin of this receptor is a human donor in good health. Some libraries in this study had Jurkat cell RNA spiked in. CDR3 nucleotide sequence: TGTGCCTGGAGTCGAGCAGGGGGTACAGATACGCAGTATTTT. Translating it yields CAWSRAGGTDTQYF. Together with reference TRBV30 and TRBJ2-3, the CDR3 gives the full variable domain: SQTIHQWPATLVQPVGSPLSLECTVEGTSNPNLYWYRQAAGRGLQLLFYSVGIGQISSEVPQNLSASRPQDRQFILSSKKLLLSDSGFYLCAWSRAGGTDTQYFGPGTRLTVL.